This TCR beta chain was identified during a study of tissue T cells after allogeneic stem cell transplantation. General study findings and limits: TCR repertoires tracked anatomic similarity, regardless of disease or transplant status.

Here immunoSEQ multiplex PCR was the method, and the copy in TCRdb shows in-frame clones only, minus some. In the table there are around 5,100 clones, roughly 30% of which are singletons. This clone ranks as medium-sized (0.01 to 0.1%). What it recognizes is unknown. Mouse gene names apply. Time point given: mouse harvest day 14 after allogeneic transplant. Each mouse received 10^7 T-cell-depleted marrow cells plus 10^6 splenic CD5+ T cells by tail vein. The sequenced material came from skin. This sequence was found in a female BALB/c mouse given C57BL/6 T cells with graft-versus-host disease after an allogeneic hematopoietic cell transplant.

This CDR3 is CTCSVTGVEQYF. CDR3 DNA (partial): TGCACCTGCAGTGTCACAGGGGTTGAACAGTAC. The J gene is TRBJ2-7, the V gene TRBV1; 7 bases fit TRBD1. Read sequence stops 1 residue before the CDR3 end, and the germline J gene provides the missing end. After removal of 4 bases from V and 6 bases from J, the junction contained 3 bases not matched to a gene. This CDR3 has 12 amino acids. Per germline, CDR1 NSQYPW and CDR2 LRSPGD (reference sequence).